This record covers a single T cell receptor (beta chain). The antigen is not known. Trimming cost V 0 bases and J 6 bases, with 12 bases left between them. Germline assignment: CDR1 MNHEY and CDR2 SVGAGI. This CDR3 comprises 15 residues. The data were taken from a study of T cells after yellow fever vaccination. Study conclusions and caveats: Repertoires sorted by FACS could include abundant clonotypes that are contaminants from the bulk population.

TCRdb re-analysed the 5' RACE reads in MiXCR, keeping a single row per CDR3 protein. The sample holds roughly 120,000 distinct CDR3 sequences, under 8.5% seen once. The receptor comes from a man between 18 and 35 years old who received the YFV17D yellow fever vaccine. The sample consisted of CD4+ T cells sorted from PBMCs, taken approximately 11 days after the first yellow fever vaccination. The V call is TRBV6-5, the J call TRBJ1-5; unclear D gene. Here the CDR3 DNA reads TGTGCCAGCAGTTACTCGAAGAAGGGCGGTCAGCCCCAGCATTTT. Protein product: CASSYSKKGGQPQHF.